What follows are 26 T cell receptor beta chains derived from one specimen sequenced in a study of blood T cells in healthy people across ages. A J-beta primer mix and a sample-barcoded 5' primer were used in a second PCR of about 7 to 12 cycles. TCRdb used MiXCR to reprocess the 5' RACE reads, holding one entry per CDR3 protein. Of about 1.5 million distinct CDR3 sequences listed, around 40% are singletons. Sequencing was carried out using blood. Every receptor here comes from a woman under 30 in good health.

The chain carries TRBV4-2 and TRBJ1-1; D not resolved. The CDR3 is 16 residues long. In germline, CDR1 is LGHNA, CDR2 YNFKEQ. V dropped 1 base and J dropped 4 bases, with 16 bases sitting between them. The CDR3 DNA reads TGTGCCAGCAGCCAAGTTGATGAGGTCTCTAGCACTGAAGCTTTCTTT. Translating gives CASSQVDEVSSTEAFF.

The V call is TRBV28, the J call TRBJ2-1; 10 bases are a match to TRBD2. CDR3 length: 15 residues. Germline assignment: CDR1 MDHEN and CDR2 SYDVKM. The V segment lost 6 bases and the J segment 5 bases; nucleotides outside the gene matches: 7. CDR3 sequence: CASRVHSGGHNEQFF. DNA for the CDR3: TGTGCCAGCAGGGTACATAGCGGGGGGCACAATGAGCAGTTCTTC.

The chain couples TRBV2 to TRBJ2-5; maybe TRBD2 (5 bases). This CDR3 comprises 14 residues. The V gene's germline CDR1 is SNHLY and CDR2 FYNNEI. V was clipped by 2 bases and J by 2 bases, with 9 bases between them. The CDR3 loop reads CASSETAVQETQYF. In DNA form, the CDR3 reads TGTGCCAGCAGTGAAACAGCGGTACAAGAGACCCAGTACTTC.

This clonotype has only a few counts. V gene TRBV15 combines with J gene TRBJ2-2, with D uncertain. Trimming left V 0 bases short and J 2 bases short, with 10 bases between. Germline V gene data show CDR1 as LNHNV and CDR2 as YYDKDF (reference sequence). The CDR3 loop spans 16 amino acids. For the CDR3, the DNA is TGTGCCACCAGCAGAGAAGGTTCGCTTAACACCGGGGAGCTGTTTTTT. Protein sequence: CATSREGSLNTGELFF. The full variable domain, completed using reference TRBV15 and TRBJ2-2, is DAMVIQNPRYQVTQFGKPVTLSCSQTLNHNVMYWYQQKSSQAPKLLFHYYDKDFNNEADTPDNFQSRRPNTSFCFLDIRSPGLGDTAMYLCATSREGSLNTGELFFGEGSRLTVL.

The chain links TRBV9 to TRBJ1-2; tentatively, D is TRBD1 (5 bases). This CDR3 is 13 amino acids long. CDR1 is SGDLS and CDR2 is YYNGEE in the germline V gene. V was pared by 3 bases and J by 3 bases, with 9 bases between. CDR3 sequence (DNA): TGTGCCAGCAGCGACGGACAATACTATGGCTACACCTTC. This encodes CASSDGQYYGYTF.

The CDR3 protein is CASRQLGANVLTF. The CDR3 region has the DNA TGTGCCAGCAGACAACTTGGGGCCAACGTCCTGACTTTC. The V and J genes are TRBV7-6 and TRBJ2-6; D gene ambiguous. The CDR3 runs to 13 residues. The germline V and J ends were trimmed by 6 bases and 3 bases, with 6 bases remaining between them. Germline loops: CDR1 SGHVS, CDR2 FNYEAQ.

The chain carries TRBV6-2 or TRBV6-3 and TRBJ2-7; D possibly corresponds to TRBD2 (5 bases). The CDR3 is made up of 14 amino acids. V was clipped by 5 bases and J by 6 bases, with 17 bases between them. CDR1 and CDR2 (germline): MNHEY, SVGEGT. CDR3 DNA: TGTGCCAGCAGTAGACCCACTGGAGGCCGCGAGCAGTACTTC. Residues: CASSRPTGGREQYF.

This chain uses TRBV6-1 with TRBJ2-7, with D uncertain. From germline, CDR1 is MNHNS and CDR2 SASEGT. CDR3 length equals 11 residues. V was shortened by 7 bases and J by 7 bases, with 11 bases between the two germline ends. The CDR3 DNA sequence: TGTGCCAGCACGCCCCTTAATGAGCAGTACTTC. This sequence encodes CASTPLNEQYF.

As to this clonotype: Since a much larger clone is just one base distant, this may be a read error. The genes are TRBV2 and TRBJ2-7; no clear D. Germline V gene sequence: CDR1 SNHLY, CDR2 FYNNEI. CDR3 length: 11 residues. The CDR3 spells CTSTRLEEQYF. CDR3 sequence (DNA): TGTACCAGCACACGGCTGGAAGAGCAGTACTTC.

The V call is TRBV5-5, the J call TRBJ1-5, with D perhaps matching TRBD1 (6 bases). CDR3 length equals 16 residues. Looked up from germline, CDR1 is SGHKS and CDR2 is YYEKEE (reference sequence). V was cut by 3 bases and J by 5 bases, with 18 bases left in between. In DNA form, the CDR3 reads TGTGCCAGCAGCTGGGGGACAAGAGGTATGGATCAGCCCCAGCATTTT. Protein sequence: CASSWGTRGMDQPQHF.

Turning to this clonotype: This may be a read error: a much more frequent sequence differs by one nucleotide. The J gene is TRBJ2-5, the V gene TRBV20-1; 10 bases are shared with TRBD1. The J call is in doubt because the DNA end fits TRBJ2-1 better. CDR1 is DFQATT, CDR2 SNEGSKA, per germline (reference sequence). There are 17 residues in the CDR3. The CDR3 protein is CSALSIAGQGILETQFF. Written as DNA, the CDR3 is TGCAGTGCCCTTAGTATAGCGGGACAGGGGATCCTGGAGACCCAGTTCTTC.

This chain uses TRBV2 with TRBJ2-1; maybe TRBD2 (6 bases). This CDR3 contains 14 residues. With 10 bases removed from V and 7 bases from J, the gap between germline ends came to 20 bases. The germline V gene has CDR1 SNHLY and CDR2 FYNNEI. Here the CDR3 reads CAIQPEEGRNEQFF. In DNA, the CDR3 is TGTGCCATCCAACCGGAGGAGGGACGGAATGAGCAGTTCTTC.

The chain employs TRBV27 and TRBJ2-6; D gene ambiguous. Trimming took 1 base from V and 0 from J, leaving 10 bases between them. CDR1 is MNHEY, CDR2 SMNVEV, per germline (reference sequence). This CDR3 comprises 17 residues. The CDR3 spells CASSLFAVSSGANVLTF. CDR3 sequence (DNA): TGTGCCAGCAGTTTATTCGCCGTTAGCTCTGGGGCCAACGTCCTGACTTTC. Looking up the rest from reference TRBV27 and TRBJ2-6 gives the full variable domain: EAQVTQNPRYLITVTGKKLTVTCSQNMNHEYMSWYRQDPGLGLRQIYYSMNVEVTDKGDVPEGYKVSRKEKRNFPLILESPSPNQTSLYFCASSLFAVSSGANVLTFGAGSRLTVL.

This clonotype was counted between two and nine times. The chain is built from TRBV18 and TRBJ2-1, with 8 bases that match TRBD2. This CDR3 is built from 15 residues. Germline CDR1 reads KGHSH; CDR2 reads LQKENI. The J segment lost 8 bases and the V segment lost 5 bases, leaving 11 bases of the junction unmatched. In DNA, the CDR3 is TGTGCCAGCTCAAATAGAAGCGGGAGCTTCCATGAGCAGTTCTTC. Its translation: CASSNRSGSFHEQFF.

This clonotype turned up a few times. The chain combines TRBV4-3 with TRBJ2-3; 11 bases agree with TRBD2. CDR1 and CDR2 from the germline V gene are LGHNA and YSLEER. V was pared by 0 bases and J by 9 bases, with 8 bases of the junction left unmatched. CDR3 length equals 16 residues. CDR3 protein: CASSQDPGLAGDTQYF. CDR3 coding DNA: TGCGCCAGCAGCCAAGACCCCGGACTAGCGGGTGACACGCAGTATTTT.

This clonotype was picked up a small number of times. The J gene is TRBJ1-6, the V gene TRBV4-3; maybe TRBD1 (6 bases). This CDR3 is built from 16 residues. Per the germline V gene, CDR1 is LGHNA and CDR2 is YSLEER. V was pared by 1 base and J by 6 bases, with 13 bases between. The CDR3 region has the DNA TGCGCCAGCAGCCAAGGGGGGGCAGGGTTTAATTCACCCCTCCACTTT. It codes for CASSQGGAGFNSPLHF.

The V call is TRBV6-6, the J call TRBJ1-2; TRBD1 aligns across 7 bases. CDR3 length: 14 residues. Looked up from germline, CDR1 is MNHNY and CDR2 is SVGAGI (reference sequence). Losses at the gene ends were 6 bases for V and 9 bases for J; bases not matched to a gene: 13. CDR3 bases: TGTGCCAGCAGGGGGTCCGGGACAGTTTTACGCTACACCTTC. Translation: CASRGSGTVLRYTF.

The CDR3 coding sequence is TGCGCCAGCAGCTTGGCCCTATACAGCACAGATACGCAGTATTTT. Translated, it gives CASSLALYSTDTQYF. The chain joins TRBV5-1 to TRBJ2-3; no clear D. CDR1 SGHRS and CDR2 YFSETQ come from the germline V gene. Trimming took off 0 bases at V and 0 bases at J, with 8 bases between the two ends. This CDR3 has 15 residues.

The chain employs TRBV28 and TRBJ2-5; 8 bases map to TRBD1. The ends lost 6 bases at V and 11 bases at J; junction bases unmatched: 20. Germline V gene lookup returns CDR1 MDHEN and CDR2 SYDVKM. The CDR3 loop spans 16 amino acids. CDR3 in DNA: TGTGCCAGCAGCCCCCTAGCGCGGACAGGGATCAATGAGCAGTACTTC. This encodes CASSPLARTGINEQYF.

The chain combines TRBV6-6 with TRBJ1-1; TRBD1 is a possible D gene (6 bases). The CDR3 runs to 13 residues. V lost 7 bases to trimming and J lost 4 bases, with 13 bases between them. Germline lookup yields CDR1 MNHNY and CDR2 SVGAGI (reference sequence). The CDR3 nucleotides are TGTGCCAGCAACAGGGTGGTGGGCACTGAAGCTTTCTTT. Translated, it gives CASNRVVGTEAFF.

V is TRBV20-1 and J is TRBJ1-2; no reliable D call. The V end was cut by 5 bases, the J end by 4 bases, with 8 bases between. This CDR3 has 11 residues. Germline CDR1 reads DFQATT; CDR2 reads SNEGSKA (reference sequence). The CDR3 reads CSAFRIYGYTF. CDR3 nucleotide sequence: TGCAGTGCTTTTCGGATCTATGGCTACACCTTC.

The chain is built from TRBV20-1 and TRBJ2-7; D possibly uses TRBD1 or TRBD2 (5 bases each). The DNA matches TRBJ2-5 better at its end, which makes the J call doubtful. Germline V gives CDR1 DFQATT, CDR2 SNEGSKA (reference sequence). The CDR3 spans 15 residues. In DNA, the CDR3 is TGCAGTGCTAGAGAGGGGTCAGGGAGAGGAGAGACCCAGTACTTC. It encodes CSAREGSGRGETQYF.

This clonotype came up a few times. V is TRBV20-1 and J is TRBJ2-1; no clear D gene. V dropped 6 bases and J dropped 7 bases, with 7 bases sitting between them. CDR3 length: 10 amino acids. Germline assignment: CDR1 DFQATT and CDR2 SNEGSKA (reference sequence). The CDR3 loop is CSAKGNEQFF. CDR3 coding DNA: TGCAGTGCCAAGGGTAATGAGCAGTTCTTC.

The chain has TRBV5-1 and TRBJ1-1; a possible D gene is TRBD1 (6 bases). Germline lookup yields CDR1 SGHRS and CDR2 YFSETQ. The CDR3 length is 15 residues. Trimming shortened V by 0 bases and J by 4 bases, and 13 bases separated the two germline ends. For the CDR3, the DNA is TGCGCCAGCAGCTTGGCCGCAGGGGCGCGCACTGAAGCTTTCTTT. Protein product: CASSLAAGARTEAFF.

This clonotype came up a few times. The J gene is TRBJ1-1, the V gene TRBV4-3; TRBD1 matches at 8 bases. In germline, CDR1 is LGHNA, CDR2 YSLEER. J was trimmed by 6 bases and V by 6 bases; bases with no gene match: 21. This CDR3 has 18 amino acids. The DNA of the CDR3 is TGCGCCAGCAGTCCTTTTGGGACAGGATCCTCGGGGAGCCCTGAAGCTTTCTTT. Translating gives CASSPFGTGSSGSPEAFF.

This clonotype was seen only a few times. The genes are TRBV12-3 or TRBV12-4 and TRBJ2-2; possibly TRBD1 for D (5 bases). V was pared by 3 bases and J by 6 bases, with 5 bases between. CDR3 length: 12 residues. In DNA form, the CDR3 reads TGTGCCAGCAGTTTCAGGGCCGGGGAGCTGTTTTTT. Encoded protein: CASSFRAGELFF.